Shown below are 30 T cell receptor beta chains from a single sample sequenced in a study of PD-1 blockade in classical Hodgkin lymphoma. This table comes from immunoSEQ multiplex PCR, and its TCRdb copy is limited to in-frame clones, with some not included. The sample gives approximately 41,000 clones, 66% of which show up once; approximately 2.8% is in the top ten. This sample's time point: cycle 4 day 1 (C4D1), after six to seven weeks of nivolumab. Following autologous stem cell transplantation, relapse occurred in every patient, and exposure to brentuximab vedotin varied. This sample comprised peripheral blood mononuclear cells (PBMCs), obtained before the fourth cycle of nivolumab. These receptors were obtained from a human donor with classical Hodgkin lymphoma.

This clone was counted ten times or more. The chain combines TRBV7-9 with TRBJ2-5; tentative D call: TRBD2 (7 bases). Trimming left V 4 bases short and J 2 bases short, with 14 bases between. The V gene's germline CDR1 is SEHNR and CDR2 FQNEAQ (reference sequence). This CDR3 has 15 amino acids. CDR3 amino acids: CASSSTGRGQETQYF. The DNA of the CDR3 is TGTGCCAGCAGCTCAACAGGGAGGGGGCAAGAGACCCAGTACTTC.

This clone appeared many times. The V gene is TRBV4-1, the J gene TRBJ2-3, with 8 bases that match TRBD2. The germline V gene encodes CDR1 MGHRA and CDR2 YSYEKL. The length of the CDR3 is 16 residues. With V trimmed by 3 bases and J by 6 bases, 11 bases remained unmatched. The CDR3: CASSQSGTSTGDTQYF. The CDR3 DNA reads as TGCGCCAGCAGCCAGTCGGGGACTAGTACTGGTGATACGCAGTATTTT.

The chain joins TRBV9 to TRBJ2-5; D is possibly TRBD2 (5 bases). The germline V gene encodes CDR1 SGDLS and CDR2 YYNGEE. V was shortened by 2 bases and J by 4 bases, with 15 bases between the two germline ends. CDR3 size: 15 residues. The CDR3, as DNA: TGTGCCAGCAGCGTTCAGCCGGGGTTAGGAGAGACCCAGTACTTC. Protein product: CASSVQPGLGETQYF.

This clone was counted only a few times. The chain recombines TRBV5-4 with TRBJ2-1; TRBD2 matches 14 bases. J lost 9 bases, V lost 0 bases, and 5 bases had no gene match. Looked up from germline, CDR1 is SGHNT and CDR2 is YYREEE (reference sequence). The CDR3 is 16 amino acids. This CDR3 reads CASSLGGLAGEGEQFF. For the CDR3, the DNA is TGTGCCAGCAGCTTGGGGGGACTAGCGGGAGAGGGTGAGCAGTTCTTC.

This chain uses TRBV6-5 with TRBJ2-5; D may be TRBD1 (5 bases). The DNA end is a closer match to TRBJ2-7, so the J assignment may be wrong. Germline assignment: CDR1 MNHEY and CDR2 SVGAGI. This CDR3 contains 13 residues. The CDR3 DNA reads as TGTGCCAGCTACCGATCCCAGGGTTCCGAGCAGTACTTC. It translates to CASYRSQGSEQYF.

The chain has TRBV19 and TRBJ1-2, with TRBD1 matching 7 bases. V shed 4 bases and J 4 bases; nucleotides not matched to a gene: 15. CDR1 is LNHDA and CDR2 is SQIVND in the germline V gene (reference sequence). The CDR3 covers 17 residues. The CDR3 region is CASSTSLGSGTVYGYTF. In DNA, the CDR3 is TGTGCCAGTAGTACTAGTTTGGGGTCCGGGACAGTCTATGGCTACACCTTC.

CDR3 residues: CASSYSRPGSNQPQHF. CDR3 nucleotide sequence: TGTGCCAGCAGTTACTCGCGGCCAGGGAGCAATCAGCCCCAGCATTTT. The chain recombines TRBV6-6 with TRBJ1-5; D might be TRBD1 (5 bases). V lost 0 bases, J lost 1 base, and 10 bases lay in between. Germline V gene lookup returns CDR1 MNHNY and CDR2 SVGAGI (reference sequence). The CDR3 contains 16 residues.

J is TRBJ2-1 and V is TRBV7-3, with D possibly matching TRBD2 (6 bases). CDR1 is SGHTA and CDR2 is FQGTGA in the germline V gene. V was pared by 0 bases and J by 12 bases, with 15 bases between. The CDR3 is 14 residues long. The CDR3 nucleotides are TGTGCCAGCAGCTTAACCGGGGACTTCTTCGGGCAGTTCTTC. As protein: CASSLTGDFFGQFF.

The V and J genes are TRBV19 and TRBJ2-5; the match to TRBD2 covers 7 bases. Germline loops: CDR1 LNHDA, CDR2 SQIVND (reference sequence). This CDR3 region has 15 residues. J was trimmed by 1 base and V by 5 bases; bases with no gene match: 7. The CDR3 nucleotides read TGTGCCAGTAGTGTTGCGGGAGTAGCCCAAGAGACCCAGTACTTC. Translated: CASSVAGVAQETQYF.

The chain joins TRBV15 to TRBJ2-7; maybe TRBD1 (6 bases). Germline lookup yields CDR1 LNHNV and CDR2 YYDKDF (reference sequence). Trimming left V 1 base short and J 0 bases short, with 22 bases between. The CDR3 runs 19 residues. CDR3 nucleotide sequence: TGTGCCACCAGCAGAGTAACAAAACGAACGACAGGTAGCTCCTACGAGCAGTACTTC. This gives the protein CATSRVTKRTTGSSYEQYF. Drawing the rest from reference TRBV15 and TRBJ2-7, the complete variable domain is DAMVIQNPRYQVTQFGKPVTLSCSQTLNHNVMYWYQQKSSQAPKLLFHYYDKDFNNEADTPDNFQSRRPNTSFCFLDIRSPGLGDTAMYLCATSRVTKRTTGSSYEQYFGPGTRLTVT.

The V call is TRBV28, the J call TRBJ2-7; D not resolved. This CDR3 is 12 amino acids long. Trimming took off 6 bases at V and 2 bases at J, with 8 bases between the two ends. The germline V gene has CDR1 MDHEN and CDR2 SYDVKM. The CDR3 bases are TGTGCCAGCAGATCGAATCCCTACGAGCAGTACTTC. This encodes CASRSNPYEQYF.

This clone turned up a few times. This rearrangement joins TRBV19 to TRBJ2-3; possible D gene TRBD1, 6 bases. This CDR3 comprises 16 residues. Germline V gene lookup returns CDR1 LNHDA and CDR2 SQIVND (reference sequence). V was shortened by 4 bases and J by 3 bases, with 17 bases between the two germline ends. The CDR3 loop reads CASSTGRAGATDTQYF. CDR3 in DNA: TGTGCCAGTAGTACGGGCAGGGCAGGGGCGACAGATACGCAGTATTTT.

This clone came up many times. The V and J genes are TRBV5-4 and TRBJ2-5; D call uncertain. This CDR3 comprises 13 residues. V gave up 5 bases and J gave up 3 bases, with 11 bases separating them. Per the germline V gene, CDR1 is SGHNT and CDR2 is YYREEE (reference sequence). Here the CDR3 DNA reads TGTGCCAGCAGTAGTGGCAAAGAAGAGACCCAGTACTTC. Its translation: CASSSGKEETQYF.

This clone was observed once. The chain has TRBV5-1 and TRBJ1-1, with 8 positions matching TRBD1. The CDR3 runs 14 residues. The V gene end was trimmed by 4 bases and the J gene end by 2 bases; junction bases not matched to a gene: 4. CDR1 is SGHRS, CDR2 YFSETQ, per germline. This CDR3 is CASSRDRLNTEAFF. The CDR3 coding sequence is TGCGCCAGCAGCCGGGACAGGCTCAACACTGAAGCTTTCTTT.

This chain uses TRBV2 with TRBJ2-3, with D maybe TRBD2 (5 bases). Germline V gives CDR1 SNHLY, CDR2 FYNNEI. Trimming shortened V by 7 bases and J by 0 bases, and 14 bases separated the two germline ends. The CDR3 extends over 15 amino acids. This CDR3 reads CASTPEGLSTDTQYF. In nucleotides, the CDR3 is TGTGCCAGCACCCCAGAGGGTCTGAGCACAGATACGCAGTATTTT.

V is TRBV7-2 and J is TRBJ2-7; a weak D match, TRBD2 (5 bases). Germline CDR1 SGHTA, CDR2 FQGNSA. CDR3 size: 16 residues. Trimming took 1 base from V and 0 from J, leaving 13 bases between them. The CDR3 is CASSLVVVRGSYEQYF. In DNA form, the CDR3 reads TGTGCCAGCAGCTTAGTTGTGGTACGGGGCTCCTACGAGCAGTACTTC. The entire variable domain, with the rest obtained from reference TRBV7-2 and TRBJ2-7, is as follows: GAGVSQSPSNKVTEKGKDVELRCDPISGHTALYWYRQSLGQGLEFLIYFQGNSAPDKSGLPSDRFSAERTGGSVSTLTIQRTQQEDSAVYLCASSLVVVRGSYEQYFGPGTRLTVT.

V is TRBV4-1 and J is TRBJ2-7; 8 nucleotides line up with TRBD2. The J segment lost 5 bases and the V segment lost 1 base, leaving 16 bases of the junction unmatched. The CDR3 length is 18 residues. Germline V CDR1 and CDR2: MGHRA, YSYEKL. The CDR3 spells CASSQAHLGTRLTDEQYF. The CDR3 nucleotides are TGCGCCAGCAGCCAAGCCCACCTAGGGACTAGGTTAACCGACGAGCAGTACTTC.

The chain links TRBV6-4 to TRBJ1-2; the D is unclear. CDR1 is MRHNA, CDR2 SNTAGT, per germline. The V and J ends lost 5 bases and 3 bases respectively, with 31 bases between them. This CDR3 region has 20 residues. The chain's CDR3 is CASSPLPFVPGTQLDYGYTF. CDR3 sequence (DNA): TGTGCCAGCAGTCCACTCCCTTTTGTTCCGGGTACGCAACTGGACTATGGCTACACCTTC.

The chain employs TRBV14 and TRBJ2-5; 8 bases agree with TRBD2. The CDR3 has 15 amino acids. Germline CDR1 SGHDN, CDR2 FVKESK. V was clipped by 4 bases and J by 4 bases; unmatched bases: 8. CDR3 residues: CASSPDGGAAETQYF. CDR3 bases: TGTGCCAGCAGCCCGGACGGGGGGGCCGCAGAGACCCAGTACTTC.

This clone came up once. CDR3 sequence reads: CASSALIQGIINTIYF. CDR3 nucleotides: TGTGCCAGCAGCGCCCTCATACAGGGTATAATAAACACCATATATTTT. The rearrangement links TRBV5-6 to TRBJ1-3; tentatively, D is TRBD1 (6 bases). Germline CDR1 is SGHDT and CDR2 is YYEEEE. The CDR3 totals 16 residues. V lost 4 bases, J lost 6 bases, and 20 bases lay in between. Full variable domain (rest looked up from reference TRBV5-6 and TRBJ1-3): DAGVTQSPTHLIKTRGQQVTLRCSPKSGHDTVSWYQQALGQGPQFIFQYYEEEERQRGNFPDRFSGHQFPNYSSELNVNALLLGDSALYLCASSALIQGIINTIYFGEGSWLTVV.

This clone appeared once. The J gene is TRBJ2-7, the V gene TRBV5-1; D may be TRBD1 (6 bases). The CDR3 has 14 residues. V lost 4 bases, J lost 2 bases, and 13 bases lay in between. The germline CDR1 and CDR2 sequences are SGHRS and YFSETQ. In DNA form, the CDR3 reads TGCGCCAGCAGCCGGGAAGGGGGAACCTACGAGCAGTACTTC. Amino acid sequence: CASSREGGTYEQYF.

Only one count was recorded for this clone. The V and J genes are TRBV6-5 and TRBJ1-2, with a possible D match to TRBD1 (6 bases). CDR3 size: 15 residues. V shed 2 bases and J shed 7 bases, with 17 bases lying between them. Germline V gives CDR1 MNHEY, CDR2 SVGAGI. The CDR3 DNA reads TGTGCCAGCAGTTACGAACAGGGCAGCTCTTCTGGCTACACCTTC. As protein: CASSYEQGSSSGYTF.

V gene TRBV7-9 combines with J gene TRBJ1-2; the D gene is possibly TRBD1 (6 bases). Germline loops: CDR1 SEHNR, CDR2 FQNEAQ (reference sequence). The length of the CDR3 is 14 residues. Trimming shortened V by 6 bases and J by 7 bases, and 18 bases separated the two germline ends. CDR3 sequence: CASSRDNNYGGYTF. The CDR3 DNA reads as TGTGCCAGCAGTCGGGACAATAACTATGGTGGCTACACCTTC.

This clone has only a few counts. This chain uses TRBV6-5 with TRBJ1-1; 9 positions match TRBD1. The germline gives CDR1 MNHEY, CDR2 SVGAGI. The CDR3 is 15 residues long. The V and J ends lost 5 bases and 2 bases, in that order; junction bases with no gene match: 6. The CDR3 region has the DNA TGTGCCAGCAGTCTAACAGGGGGCTTTAACACTGAAGCTTTCTTT. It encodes CASSLTGGFNTEAFF.

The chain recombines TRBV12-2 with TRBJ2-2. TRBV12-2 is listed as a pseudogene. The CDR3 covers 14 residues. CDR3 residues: CASRLLGYTGELFF. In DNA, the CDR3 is TGTGCAAGTCGCTTATTGGGGTACACCGGGGAGCTGTTTTTT.

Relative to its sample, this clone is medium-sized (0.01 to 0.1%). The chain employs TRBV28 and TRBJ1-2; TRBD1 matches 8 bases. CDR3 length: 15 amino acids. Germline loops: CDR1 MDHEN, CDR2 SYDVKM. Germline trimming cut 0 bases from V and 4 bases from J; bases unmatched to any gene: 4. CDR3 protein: CASSLWDDRGYGYTF. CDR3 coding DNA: TGTGCCAGCAGTTTATGGGATGACAGGGGCTATGGCTACACCTTC.

The CDR3 bases are TGTGCCGGGGGAGTCTACGAGCAGTACTTC. Its translation: CAGGVYEQYF. The chain carries TRBV30 and TRBJ2-7; D tentatively fits TRBD1 or TRBD2 (5 bases each). Trimming took off 8 bases at V and 3 bases at J, with 8 bases between the two ends. This CDR3 is built from 10 residues. In germline, CDR1 is GTSNPN, CDR2 SVGIG (reference sequence).

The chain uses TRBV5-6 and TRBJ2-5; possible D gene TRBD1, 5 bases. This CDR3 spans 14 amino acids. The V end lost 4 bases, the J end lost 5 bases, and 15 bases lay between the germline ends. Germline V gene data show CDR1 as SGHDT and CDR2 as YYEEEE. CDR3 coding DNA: TGTGCCAGCAGCCCATCGCCAGGGTCTGAGACCCAGTACTTC. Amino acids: CASSPSPGSETQYF.

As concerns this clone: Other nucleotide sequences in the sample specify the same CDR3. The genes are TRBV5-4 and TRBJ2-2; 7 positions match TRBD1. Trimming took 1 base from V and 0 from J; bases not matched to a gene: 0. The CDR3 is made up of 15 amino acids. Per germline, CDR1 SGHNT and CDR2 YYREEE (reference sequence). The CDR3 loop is CASSLQGANTGELFF. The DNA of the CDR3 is TGTGCCAGCAGCTTGCAGGGGGCGAACACCGGGGAGCTGTTTTTT.

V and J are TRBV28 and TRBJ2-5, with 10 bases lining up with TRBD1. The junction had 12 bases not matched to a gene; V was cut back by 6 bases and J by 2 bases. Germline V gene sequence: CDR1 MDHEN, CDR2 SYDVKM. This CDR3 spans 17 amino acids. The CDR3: CASSLDLRDRGQETQYF. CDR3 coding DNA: TGTGCCAGCAGCTTAGATTTGCGGGACAGGGGTCAAGAGACCCAGTACTTC.